The 31 T cell receptor beta chains below all came from one sample that was sequenced in a study of regulatory and conventional T cells in RAG deficiency. Sequencing was performed with immunoSEQ multiplex PCR; in TCRdb, only in-frame clones are kept and a portion is missing. The sample yields 25,000 to 35,000 clones, approximately 96% seen once. Blood CD4+ CD25-low CD127-high conventional T cells supplied the genomic DNA template. This sample also appeared in a second study, on regulatory T cells. Turning to that study: The PCR used 52 TRBV and 13 TRBJ primers.

What was sequenced was CD25- CD4+ T cells sorted from blood. Receptors were obtained from a human donor in good health.

V gene TRBV11-3 combines with J gene TRBJ2-5, with D tentatively TRBD2 (7 bases). In germline, CDR1 is SGHNT, CDR2 YENEEA. The V end was cut by 3 bases, the J end by 4 bases, with 15 bases between. This CDR3 contains 15 residues. The CDR3 spells CASSLGAGASETQYF. The CDR3 DNA reads as TGTGCCAGCAGCTTGGGCGCGGGGGCTTCAGAGACCCAGTACTTC. Filled out from reference TRBV11-3 and TRBJ2-5, the complete variable domain reads EAGVVQSPRYKIIEKKQPVAFWCNPISGHNTLYWYLQNLGQGPELLIRYENEEAVDDSQLPKDRFSAERLKGVDSTLKIQPAELGDSAVYLCASSLGAGASETQYFGPGTRLLVL.

The chain carries TRBV7-2 and TRBJ2-1; 8 bases line up with TRBD1. Trimming took 5 bases from V and 7 from J; bases not matched to a gene: 1. CDR1 and CDR2 (germline): SGHTA, FQGNSA. The CDR3 covers 12 residues. CDR3 nucleotides: TGTGCCAGCAGCGGACAGGGAAATGAGCAGTTCTTC. It yields the protein CASSGQGNEQFF.

The chain joins TRBV7-9 to TRBJ1-1, with D possibly matching TRBD1 (6 bases). V was shortened by 5 bases and J by 1 base, with 14 bases between the two germline ends. Germline V gives CDR1 SEHNR, CDR2 FQNEAQ (reference sequence). This CDR3 spans 15 amino acids. The CDR3 loop reads CASSPPGQKNTEAFF. For the CDR3, the DNA is TGTGCCAGCAGCCCTCCGGGACAAAAGAACACTGAAGCTTTCTTT. Full variable domain (remainder filled in from reference TRBV7-9 and TRBJ1-1): DTGVSQNPRHKITKRGQNVTFRCDPISEHNRLYWYRQTLGQGPEFLTYFQNEAQLEKSRLLSDRFSAERPKGSFSTLEIQRTEQGDSAMYLCASSPPGQKNTEAFFGQGTRLTVV.

This clone was counted once. Other DNA sequences of this sample code for an identical CDR3. This chain uses TRBV7-9 with TRBJ1-6, with a possible D match to TRBD1 (5 bases). V gave up 3 bases and J gave up 6 bases, with 9 bases separating them. The germline gives CDR1 SEHNR, CDR2 FQNEAQ (reference sequence). The CDR3 has 14 amino acids. The CDR3 sequence: CASSLGQSNSPLHF. The CDR3 DNA sequence: TGTGCCAGCAGCTTGGGGCAATCTAATTCACCCCTCCACTTT.

V gene TRBV9 combines with J gene TRBJ2-1; 13 nucleotides line up with TRBD2. Germline CDR1 SGDLS, CDR2 YYNGEE. Trimming removed 3 bases from V and 1 base from J; junction bases left unmatched: 13. This CDR3 region has 20 residues. CDR3 DNA: TGTGCCAGCAGCGATCGGGGGACTAGCGGGAAAAAAGGTTCCTACAATGAGCAGTTCTTC. Amino acids: CASSDRGTSGKKGSYNEQFF.

This clone was seen a single time. V usage is TRBV27 and J usage is TRBJ1-2; D perhaps matches TRBD1 (5 bases). The CDR3 covers 14 residues. In germline, CDR1 is MNHEY, CDR2 SMNVEV (reference sequence). Trimming left V 8 bases short and J 6 bases short, with 19 bases between. The CDR3 DNA reads as TGTGCCAGCTGGGGACTAACTCAGTCAAATGGCTACACCTTC. Translating it yields CASWGLTQSNGYTF.

The J gene is TRBJ1-1, the V gene TRBV7-2; tentatively, D is TRBD1 (5 bases). V lost 1 base and J 5 bases, leaving 17 bases between the germline ends. This CDR3 region has 16 residues. Germline V CDR1 and CDR2: SGHTA, FQGNSA. The CDR3 nucleotides read TGTGCCAGCAGCTTAGGGTGGGGCAGGGCGCAAACTGAAGCTTTCTTT. Protein product: CASSLGWGRAQTEAFF.

V and J are TRBV6-1 and TRBJ1-1, with a tentative D call TRBD1 (6 bases). This CDR3 has 16 amino acids. Trimming took off 3 bases at V and 7 bases at J, with 21 bases between the two ends. Germline values: CDR1 MNHNS, CDR2 SASEGT. This CDR3 is CASSDRGGLRPFEAFF. CDR3 sequence (DNA): TGTGCCAGCAGTGATCGGGGGGGGCTCAGGCCATTTGAAGCTTTCTTT.

This chain joins TRBV4-3 and TRBJ1-2, with D perhaps TRBD1 (5 bases). Germline-derived CDR1 and CDR2 are LGHNA and YSLEER. V lost 0 bases, J lost 8 bases, and 16 bases lay in between. The CDR3 is 15 amino acids. DNA for the CDR3: TGCGCCAGCAGCCAAGAAGTGTCAGGGAATAGCGGCTACACCTTC. Translated, it gives CASSQEVSGNSGYTF.

The V gene is TRBV19, the J gene TRBJ1-6; D remains unclear. Trimming pared 5 bases from V and 6 bases from J, leaving 8 bases between. Germline-derived CDR1 and CDR2 are LNHDA and SQIVND (reference sequence). This CDR3 region has 13 residues. Written as DNA, the CDR3 is TGTGCCAGTAGTGTCCCGGGTAATTCACCCCTCCACTTT. This codes for CASSVPGNSPLHF.

The sample holds a few counts of this clone. V gene TRBV10-3 combines with J gene TRBJ2-7; 9 bases line up with TRBD2. V trimming: 0 bases; J trimming: 5 bases; junction bases outside the gene matches: 11. CDR1 ENHRY and CDR2 SYGVKD come from the germline V gene. The CDR3 extends over 17 amino acids. This chain's CDR3 is CAISESEKGGRAHEQYF. As DNA, the CDR3 is TGTGCCATCAGTGAGTCGGAGAAGGGCGGGAGGGCCCACGAGCAGTACTTC.

This chain connects TRBV10-3 to TRBJ2-7, with D possibly TRBD2 on 5 matching bases. Germline CDR1 is ENHRY and CDR2 is SYGVKD. The CDR3 totals 13 residues. Trimming took off 0 bases at V and 5 bases at J, with 8 bases between the two ends. Written as DNA, the CDR3 is TGTGCCATCAGTGAGTCAGGGAGCGACGAGCAGTACTTC. Its protein is CAISESGSDEQYF.

The chain combines TRBV5-1 with TRBJ2-3; TRBD2 matches 7 bases. Per the germline V gene, CDR1 is SGHRS and CDR2 is YFSETQ. CDR3 length: 19 amino acids. V shed 0 bases, J shed 5 bases, and the junction held 18 bases outside the gene matches. The CDR3 bases are TGCGCCAGCAGCTTGGACTTCATAGGTTTGACTAGCAGTGAAGATACGCAGTATTTT. This encodes CASSLDFIGLTSSEDTQYF.

CDR3 DNA sequence: TGTGCCAGCAGCTCCCACGCCGGGAACTATGGCTACACCTTC. Amino acid sequence: CASSSHAGNYGYTF. The chain has TRBV11-2 and TRBJ1-2, with no clear D. Germline values: CDR1 SGHAT, CDR2 FQNNGV. The germline V and J ends were trimmed by 4 bases and 2 bases, with 11 bases remaining between them. The CDR3 loop spans 14 amino acids.

The V gene is TRBV6-6, the J gene TRBJ2-2; no reliable D call. Germline V gene data show CDR1 as MNHNY and CDR2 as SVGAGI (reference sequence). V shed 10 bases and J shed 7 bases, with 10 bases lying between them. CDR3 length: 11 amino acids. CDR3 DNA: TGTGCCATTCAGAGGAGCGGGGAGCTGTTTTTT. Protein: CAIQRSGELFF.

The rearrangement links TRBV30 to TRBJ1-5, with D uncertain. V dropped 3 bases and J dropped 6 bases, with 12 bases sitting between them. CDR3 size: 13 residues. Germline-derived CDR1 and CDR2 are GTSNPN and SVGIG (reference sequence). The CDR3 is CAWSPASGQPQHF. CDR3 coding DNA: TGTGCCTGGAGCCCTGCCTCCGGTCAGCCCCAGCATTTT.

J is TRBJ2-7 and V is TRBV15; D not resolved. Trimming left V 2 bases short and J 5 bases short, with 10 bases between. CDR3 length equals 13 residues. Germline values: CDR1 LNHNV, CDR2 YYDKDF (reference sequence). The CDR3 nucleotides are TGTGCCACCAGCAGACGGGTTAACGACGAGCAGTACTTC. This sequence encodes CATSRRVNDEQYF.

The gene calls are TRBV30 and TRBJ2-7, with TRBD1 matching 9 bases. CDR1 and CDR2 (germline): GTSNPN, SVGIG (reference sequence). The ends lost 5 bases at V and 4 bases at J; junction bases unmatched: 3. The CDR3 is 12 amino acids. The CDR3 sequence: CAWGGQGYEQYF. The CDR3 DNA follows: TGTGCCTGGGGGGGACAGGGTTACGAGCAGTACTTC.

V is TRBV5-8 and J is TRBJ2-5, with TRBD2 matching over 11 bases. V lost 6 bases, J lost 5 bases, and 15 bases stayed unmatched. The CDR3 extends over 17 amino acids. Germline V gives CDR1 SGHTS, CDR2 YDEGEE. CDR3 residues: CASTFSVTSGGKETQYF. The CDR3 DNA reads as TGTGCCAGCACCTTTTCGGTAACTAGCGGGGGTAAGGAGACCCAGTACTTC. The full variable domain, with the rest looked up from reference TRBV5-8 and TRBJ2-5, is EAGVTQSPTHLIKTRGQQATLRCSPISGHTSVYWYQQALGLGLQFLLWYDEGEERNRGNFPPRFSGRQFPNYSSELNVNALELEDSALYLCASTFSVTSGGKETQYFGPGTRLLVL.

This clone was detected once. This chain uses TRBV2 with TRBJ1-2; no definite D call. The germline V gene has CDR1 SNHLY and CDR2 FYNNEI. V was pared by 6 bases and J by 7 bases, with 21 bases between. The CDR3 totals 15 residues. CDR3 DNA sequence: TGTGCCAGCAGCGCTTTACAGACCACCCCGCGTGGCTACACCTTC. Protein: CASSALQTTPRGYTF. Supplemented by reference TRBV2 and TRBJ1-2, the full variable domain reads EPEVTQTPSHQVTQMGQEVILRCVPISNHLYFYWYRQILGQKVEFLVSFYNNEISEKSEIFDDQFSVERPDGSNFTLKIRSTKLEDSAMYFCASSALQTTPRGYTFGSGTRLTVV.

The V call is TRBV6-5, the J call TRBJ2-5; 9 bases map to TRBD2. Germline V gene lookup returns CDR1 MNHEY and CDR2 SVGAGI. V gave up 11 bases and J gave up 2 bases; unmatched junction bases: 9. The CDR3 contains 14 residues. In nucleotides, the CDR3 is TGTGCCGCGGGGGGGGACGGGGAACAAGAGACCCAGTACTTC. Translating gives CAAGGDGEQETQYF.

The rearrangement uses TRBV7-2 and TRBJ1-1, with 7 bases lining up with TRBD1. The CDR3 runs 13 residues. V gave up 3 bases and J gave up 8 bases; unmatched junction bases: 6. Per the germline V gene, CDR1 is SGHTA and CDR2 is FQGNSA. The chain's CDR3 is CASSFGQELEAFF. CDR3 DNA sequence: TGTGCCAGCAGCTTCGGACAGGAACTCGAAGCTTTCTTT.

This chain uses TRBV30 with TRBJ2-2; weak D call: TRBD1 (6 bases). Trimming removed 0 bases from V and 2 bases from J, with 10 bases in between. CDR3 length: 15 residues. The V gene's germline CDR1 is GTSNPN and CDR2 SVGIG (reference sequence). The DNA for the CDR3 is TGTGCCTGGAGTGTAGCAGGGGTTAACACCGGGGAGCTGTTTTTT. Residues: CAWSVAGVNTGELFF. The full variable domain, rest sourced from reference TRBV30 and TRBJ2-2, is SQTIHQWPATLVQPVGSPLSLECTVEGTSNPNLYWYRQAAGRGLQLLFYSVGIGQISSEVPQNLSASRPQDRQFILSSKKLLLSDSGFYLCAWSVAGVNTGELFFGEGSRLTVL.

The chain carries TRBV19 and TRBJ2-1; 9 nucleotides agree with TRBD2. Germline V lookup: CDR1 LNHDA, CDR2 SQIVND (reference sequence). V shed 1 base, J shed 2 bases, and the junction held 6 bases outside the gene matches. The CDR3 consists of 17 residues. CDR3 in DNA: TGTGCCAGTAGTATAGCAGGAGCGGGGGGACCCTACAATGAGCAGTTCTTC. This gives the protein CASSIAGAGGPYNEQFF.

J is TRBJ2-2 and V is TRBV9, with D maybe TRBD2 (9 bases). The CDR3 loop spans 19 amino acids. The germline gives CDR1 SGDLS, CDR2 YYNGEE. Trimming left V 0 bases short and J 7 bases short, with 25 bases between. CDR3 bases: TGTGCCAGCAGCGTAGGAGCTGGACAGGGAGGTAGCGGGAGCGGGGAGCTGTTTTTT. Amino acid sequence: CASSVGAGQGGSGSGELFF. Full variable domain (rest looked up from reference TRBV9 and TRBJ2-2): DSGVTQTPKHLITATGQRVTLRCSPRSGDLSVYWYQQSLDQGLQFLIQYYNGEERAKGNILERFSAQQFPDLHSELNLSSLELGDSALYFCASSVGAGQGGSGSGELFFGEGSRLTVL.

The chain joins TRBV4-3 to TRBJ2-5; possible D gene TRBD2, 5 bases. Germline assignment: CDR1 LGHNA and CDR2 YSLEER. This CDR3 is built from 13 residues. V lost 2 bases, J lost 5 bases, and 9 bases lay in between. The CDR3 here is CASSQTGRETQYF. DNA of the CDR3: TGCGCCAGCAGCCAAACGGGAAGGGAGACCCAGTACTTC.

The V and J genes are TRBV5-8 and TRBJ2-6; no definite D call. Trimming shortened V by 0 bases and J by 0 bases, and 4 bases separated the two germline ends. The CDR3 length is 15 residues. From germline, CDR1 is SGHTS and CDR2 YDEGEE. CDR3 amino acids: CASSLDHSGANVLTF. The CDR3 nucleotides read TGTGCCAGCAGCTTGGATCACTCTGGGGCCAACGTCCTGACTTTC.

CDR3 sequence (DNA): TGTGCCAGCAGCCAAGAGGCAGGGGCTGGTGGCTACACCTTC. As protein: CASSQEAGAGGYTF. The genes are TRBV14 and TRBJ1-2; TRBD1 is a possible D gene (6 bases). CDR1 SGHDN and CDR2 FVKESK come from the germline V gene. V was cut by 0 bases and J by 7 bases, with 12 bases left in between. CDR3 length: 14 residues. Combining the CDR3 with reference TRBV14 and TRBJ1-2 gives the whole variable domain EAGVTQFPSHSVIEKGQTVTLRCDPISGHDNLYWYRRVMGKEIKFLLHFVKESKQDESGMPNNRFLAERTGGTYSTLKVQPAELEDSGVYFCASSQEAGAGGYTFGSGTRLTVV.

The V call is TRBV1, the J call TRBJ1-6; TRBD1 is the table's D call and was not checked against the DNA. TRBV1 is annotated as a pseudogene. The CDR3 covers 17 residues. CDR3 sequence reads: CTSSRMGRGQVDSPLHF. The CDR3 nucleotides are TGCACCAGCAGCCGAATGGGGCGGGGACAGGTTGATTCACCCCTCCACTTT.

The chain employs TRBV18 and TRBJ2-1; D might be TRBD2 (5 bases). This CDR3 is built from 14 residues. From germline, CDR1 is KGHSH and CDR2 LQKENI. The germline V and J ends were trimmed by 3 bases and 9 bases, with 15 bases remaining between them. In DNA form, the CDR3 reads TGTGCCAGCTCACCGGATTTCGGGGTCAGTGAGCAGTTCTTC. Protein: CASSPDFGVSEQFF. Complete variable domain (other parts from reference TRBV18 and TRBJ2-1): NAGVMQNPRHLVRRRGQEARLRCSPMKGHSHVYWYRQLPEEGLKFMVYLQKENIIDESGMPKERFSAEFPKEGPSILRIQQVVRGDSAAYFCASSPDFGVSEQFFGPGTRLTVL.

J is TRBJ2-6 and V is TRBV14, with D possibly TRBD1 on 6 matching bases. V was shortened by 4 bases and J by 0 bases, with 10 bases between the two germline ends. There are 16 residues in the CDR3. Per the germline V gene, CDR1 is SGHDN and CDR2 is FVKESK. The DNA of the CDR3 is TGTGCCAGCAGCCGGGGACACGTCTCTGGGGCCAACGTCCTGACTTTC. Amino acid sequence: CASSRGHVSGANVLTF. Drawing the rest from reference TRBV14 and TRBJ2-6, the complete variable domain is EAGVTQFPSHSVIEKGQTVTLRCDPISGHDNLYWYRRVMGKEIKFLLHFVKESKQDESGMPNNRFLAERTGGTYSTLKVQPAELEDSGVYFCASSRGHVSGANVLTFGAGSRLTVL.